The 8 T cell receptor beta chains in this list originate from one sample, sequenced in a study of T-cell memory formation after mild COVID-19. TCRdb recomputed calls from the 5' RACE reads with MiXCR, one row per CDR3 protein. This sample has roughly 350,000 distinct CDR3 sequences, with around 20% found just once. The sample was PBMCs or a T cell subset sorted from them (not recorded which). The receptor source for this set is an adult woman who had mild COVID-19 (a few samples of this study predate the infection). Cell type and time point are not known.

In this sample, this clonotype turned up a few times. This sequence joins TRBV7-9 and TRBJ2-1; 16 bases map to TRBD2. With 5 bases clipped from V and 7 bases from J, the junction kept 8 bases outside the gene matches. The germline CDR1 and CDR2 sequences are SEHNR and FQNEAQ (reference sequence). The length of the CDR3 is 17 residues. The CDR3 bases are TGTGCCAGCAGCCACTCGAAGGGACTAGCGGGGGGGAATGAGCAGTTCTTC. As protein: CASSHSKGLAGGNEQFF.

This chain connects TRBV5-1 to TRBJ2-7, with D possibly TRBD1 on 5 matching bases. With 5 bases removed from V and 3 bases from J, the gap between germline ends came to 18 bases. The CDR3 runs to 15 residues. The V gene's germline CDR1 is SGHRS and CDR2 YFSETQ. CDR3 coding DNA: TGCGCCAGCAGTATTTTTCCCGGACAAAGCTACGAGCAGTACTTC. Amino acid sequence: CASSIFPGQSYEQYF.

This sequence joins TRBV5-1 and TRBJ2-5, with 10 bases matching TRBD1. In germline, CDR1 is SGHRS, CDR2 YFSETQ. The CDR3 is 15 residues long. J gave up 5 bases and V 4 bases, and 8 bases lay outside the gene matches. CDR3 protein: CASSPGPGQGETQYF. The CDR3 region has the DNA TGCGCCAGCAGCCCAGGGCCGGGACAGGGGGAGACCCAGTACTTC.

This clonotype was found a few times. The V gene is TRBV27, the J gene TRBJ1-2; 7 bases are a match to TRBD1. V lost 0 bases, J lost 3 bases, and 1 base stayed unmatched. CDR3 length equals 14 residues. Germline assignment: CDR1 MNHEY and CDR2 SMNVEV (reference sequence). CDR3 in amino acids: CASSLSGTDYGYTF. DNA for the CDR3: TGTGCCAGCAGTTTATCGGGGACAGACTATGGCTACACCTTC.

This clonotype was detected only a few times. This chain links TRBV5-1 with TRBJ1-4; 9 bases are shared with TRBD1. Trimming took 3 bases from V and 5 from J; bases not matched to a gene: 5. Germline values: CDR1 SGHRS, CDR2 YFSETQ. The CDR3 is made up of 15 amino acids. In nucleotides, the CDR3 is TGCGCCAGCAGCTCGGCCGGGACAGGGAATGAAAAACTGTTTTTT. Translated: CASSSAGTGNEKLFF.

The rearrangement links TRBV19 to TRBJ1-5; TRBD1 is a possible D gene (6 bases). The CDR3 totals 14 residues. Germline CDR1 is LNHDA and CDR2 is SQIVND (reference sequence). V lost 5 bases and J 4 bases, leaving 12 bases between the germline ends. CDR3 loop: CASSFGQLNQPQHF. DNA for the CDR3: TGTGCCAGTAGTTTTGGACAGCTAAATCAGCCCCAGCATTTT.

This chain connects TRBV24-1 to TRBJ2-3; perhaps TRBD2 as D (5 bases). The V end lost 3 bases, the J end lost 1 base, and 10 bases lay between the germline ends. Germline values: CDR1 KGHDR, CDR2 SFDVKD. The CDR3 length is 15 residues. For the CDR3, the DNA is TGTGCCACCAGTGATGAGACTAAGCGCACAGATACGCAGTATTTT. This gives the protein CATSDETKRTDTQYF.

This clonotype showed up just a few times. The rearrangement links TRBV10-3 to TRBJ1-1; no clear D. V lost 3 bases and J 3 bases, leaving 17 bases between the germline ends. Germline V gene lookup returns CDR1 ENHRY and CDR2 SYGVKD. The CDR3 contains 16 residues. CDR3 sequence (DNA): TGTGCCATCAGTGATTCCCGGGTGACGGTGGACACTGAAGCTTTCTTT. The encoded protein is CAISDSRVTVDTEAFF.